The 29 T cell receptor beta chains below were found in one sample sequenced in a study of blood T cell repertoires in COVID-19. Repertoires were generated with immunoSEQ multiplex PCR, while TCRdb's copy carries only in-frame clones and drops some. The table shows more than 250,000 clones, with approximately 85% occurring only once. Sequenced: peripheral blood. These receptors all stem from a woman between 45 and 60 years old with acute or convalescent COVID-19.

Comment on this clone: Other DNA sequences in this specimen translate into the identical CDR3. This chain uses TRBV2 with TRBJ2-7, with D uncertain. Germline-derived CDR1 and CDR2 are SNHLY and FYNNEI. CDR3 length equals 13 residues. The V end lost 4 bases, the J end lost 1 base, and 8 bases lay between the germline ends. CDR3 in DNA: TGTGCCAGCAGTGTTCCACTTTCCTACGAGCAGTACTTC. This gives the protein CASSVPLSYEQYF.

V usage is TRBV5-1 and J usage is TRBJ1-4; the D gene is possibly TRBD1 (5 bases). This CDR3 comprises 14 residues. V dropped 3 bases and J dropped 3 bases, with 9 bases sitting between them. Germline CDR1 reads SGHRS; CDR2 reads YFSETQ. CDR3 DNA: TGCGCCAGCAGCTCAACAGGTTCTAATGAAAAACTGTTTTTT. Translating it yields CASSSTGSNEKLFF.

As for this clone: A junction end diverges from the germline sequence, so it may reflect a read error. The V and J genes are TRBV30 and TRBJ2-7; unclear D gene. Germline V lookup: CDR1 GTSNPN, CDR2 SVGIG (reference sequence). CDR3 length: 11 residues. The DNA for the CDR3 is TGTGCCTGGAAACGACCAGAGGTAGAAGACTTC. It specifies CAWKRPEVEDF. Full variable domain (rest looked up from reference TRBV30 and TRBJ2-7): SQTIHQWPATLVQPVGSPLSLECTVEGTSNPNLYWYRQAAGRGLQLLFYSVGIGQISSEVPQNLSASRPQDRQFILSSKKLLLSDSGFYLCAWKRPEVEDFGPGTRLTVT.

This chain uses TRBV27 with TRBJ2-1; a possible D gene is TRBD2 (6 bases). The CDR3 is made up of 15 amino acids. V was clipped by 3 bases and J by 3 bases, with 12 bases between them. CDR1 is MNHEY, CDR2 SMNVEV, per germline (reference sequence). CDR3 DNA sequence: TGTGCCAGCAGTTTCTCACAGACTAGCTACAATGAGCAGTTCTTC. Encoded protein: CASSFSQTSYNEQFF.

The V gene is TRBV3-1 (or the pseudogene TRBV3-2), the J gene TRBJ2-7, with TRBD1 matching 10 bases. There are 15 residues in the CDR3. CDR1 is LGHDT and CDR2 is YNNKEL in the germline V gene (reference sequence). The V gene end was trimmed by 7 bases and the J gene end by 3 bases; junction bases not matched to a gene: 9. The CDR3 region has the DNA TGTGCCAGCAAGGAGGGGACAGGGGCTTTCTACGAGCAGTACTTC. Translated, it gives CASKEGTGAFYEQYF.

This sequence joins TRBV30 and TRBJ2-7; no clear D gene. In germline, CDR1 is GTSNPN, CDR2 SVGIG (reference sequence). CDR3 length: 11 residues. Trimming removed 5 bases from V and 2 bases from J, with 7 bases in between. The CDR3 coding sequence is TGTGCCTGGGCCGCGGCCTACGAGCAGTACTTC. Its translation: CAWAAAYEQYF.

J is TRBJ2-1 and V is TRBV19, with D possibly matching TRBD1 (6 bases). CDR3 length: 15 residues. CDR1 and CDR2 (germline): LNHDA, SQIVND (reference sequence). Deletions cut 5 bases from V and 3 bases from J, with 14 bases between. CDR3 loop: CASSVRDTIYNEQFF. CDR3 coding DNA: TGTGCCAGTAGTGTGAGGGACACGATCTACAATGAGCAGTTCTTC.

This rearrangement joins TRBV5-1 to TRBJ2-1; 8 bases agree with TRBD2. The V segment lost 5 bases and the J segment 0 bases; nucleotides outside the gene matches: 13. Germline V lookup: CDR1 SGHRS, CDR2 YFSETQ. The length of the CDR3 is 18 residues. The DNA for the CDR3 is TGCGCCAGCAGGGACGGCCTAGCGGGCGAGAGCTCCTACAATGAGCAGTTCTTC. Encoded protein: CASRDGLAGESSYNEQFF.

V and J are TRBV30 and TRBJ2-2; 8 bases are a match to TRBD2. The J segment lost 6 bases and the V segment lost 2 bases, leaving 5 bases of the junction unmatched. CDR3 length equals 14 residues. Germline values: CDR1 GTSNPN, CDR2 SVGIG (reference sequence). The DNA for the CDR3 is TGTGCCTGGAGTAAGGGACTAGGGGCCGGGGAGCTGTTTTTT. Protein product: CAWSKGLGAGELFF.

Here the CDR3 reads CASSYGTPWDIQYF. CDR3 DNA: TGTGCCAGCAGTTACGGGACACCTTGGGACATTCAGTACTTC. The chain has TRBV6-5 and TRBJ2-4, with a weak D call TRBD1 (6 bases). This CDR3 has 14 amino acids. V was pared by 2 bases and J by 8 bases, with 13 bases between. The germline gives CDR1 MNHEY, CDR2 SVGAGI.

The chain is built from TRBV10-3 and TRBJ2-7; D gene ambiguous. The CDR3 is 14 residues long. Germline V gene data show CDR1 as ENHRY and CDR2 as SYGVKD. V lost 3 bases and J 0 bases, leaving 9 bases between the germline ends. The CDR3 reads CAISDSRSSYEQYF. The CDR3 nucleotides are TGTGCCATCAGTGACAGTCGGAGCTCCTACGAGCAGTACTTC.

The J gene is TRBJ2-7, the V gene TRBV9, with TRBD1 matching 7 bases. The CDR3 runs 13 residues. Germline CDR1 and CDR2: SGDLS and YYNGEE. The V and J ends lost 3 bases and 6 bases, in that order; junction bases with no gene match: 6. The CDR3 DNA is TGTGCCAGCAGCGCCGTGGGACAGCCCGAGCAGTACTTC. Translation: CASSAVGQPEQYF.

The chain links TRBV4-1 to TRBJ2-2, with unresolved D. Germline-derived CDR1 and CDR2 are MGHRA and YSYEKL. The CDR3 is 15 amino acids. Trimming shortened V by 0 bases and J by 6 bases, and 11 bases separated the two germline ends. CDR3 sequence reads: CASSQESQASGELFF. Written as DNA, the CDR3 is TGCGCCAGCAGCCAAGAGAGCCAAGCGTCCGGGGAGCTGTTTTTT.

This chain uses TRBV27 with TRBJ2-5; D may be TRBD1 (5 bases). The CDR3 loop spans 13 amino acids. The V end was cut by 5 bases, the J end by 1 base, with 8 bases between. Germline CDR1 reads MNHEY; CDR2 reads SMNVEV (reference sequence). CDR3 in amino acids: CASSPTVQETQYF. The CDR3 bases are TGTGCCAGCAGTCCGACAGTCCAAGAGACCCAGTACTTC.

This clone was detected a few times. The sample has other DNA sequences that encode this CDR3 too. This sequence joins TRBV7-9 and TRBJ1-5, with unresolved D. Trimming stripped 5 bases from V and 0 bases from J, with 8 bases between. Germline V gene lookup returns CDR1 SEHNR and CDR2 FQNEAQ (reference sequence). CDR3 size: 14 residues. This CDR3 reads CASSPGGSNQPQHF. In DNA, the CDR3 is TGTGCCAGCAGCCCGGGTGGTAGCAATCAGCCCCAGCATTTT.

This chain uses TRBV5-8 with TRBJ2-7, with TRBD1 as a possible D gene (5 bases). V was clipped by 4 bases and J by 5 bases, with 19 bases between them. Germline V gene sequence: CDR1 SGHTS, CDR2 YDEGEE. The CDR3 loop spans 15 amino acids. The CDR3 DNA sequence: TGTGCCAGCAGCCTGCATCTGGACAAAATCGACGAGCAGTACTTC. This gives the protein CASSLHLDKIDEQYF.

J is TRBJ2-7 and V is TRBV5-1; 9 bases fit TRBD1. Unmatched junction bases numbered 4, after V lost 3 bases and J lost 0 bases. The CDR3 is made up of 15 amino acids. Germline assignment: CDR1 SGHRS and CDR2 YFSETQ. CDR3: CASSSGTGSSYEQYF. In nucleotides, the CDR3 is TGCGCCAGCAGCTCCGGGACAGGGAGCTCCTACGAGCAGTACTTC.

This chain connects TRBV28 to TRBJ2-3; 10 nucleotides line up with TRBD2. V shed 1 base and J 2 bases; nucleotides not matched to a gene: 3. The CDR3 sequence is 16 residues long. Germline CDR1 reads MDHEN; CDR2 reads SYDVKM. The CDR3 sequence is CASSLFGLADTDTQYF. CDR3 coding DNA: TGTGCCAGCAGTTTATTCGGACTAGCGGACACAGATACGCAGTATTTT.

The V gene is TRBV2, the J gene TRBJ1-5; a possible D gene is TRBD1 (6 bases). The CDR3 is 13 amino acids. Per the germline V gene, CDR1 is SNHLY and CDR2 is FYNNEI. Trimming removed 6 bases from V and 2 bases from J, with 8 bases in between. The CDR3 DNA follows: TGTGCCAGCAGATCAGGGGGCAATCAGCCCCAGCATTTT. Its protein product is CASRSGGNQPQHF.

CDR3 bases: TGTGCCACCAGCAGAGCGTCGTTTTGGGAGGGTGGCAATCAGCCCCAGCATTTT. This sequence encodes CATSRASFWEGGNQPQHF. J is TRBJ1-5 and V is TRBV15; D gene unclear. V was trimmed by 1 base and J by 2 bases, leaving 18 bases between them. CDR3 length equals 18 residues. In germline, CDR1 is LNHNV, CDR2 YYDKDF (reference sequence).

V and J are TRBV2 and TRBJ2-5; D is perhaps TRBD1 (6 bases). V lost 8 bases, J lost 1 base, and 11 bases lay in between. The CDR3 consists of 13 residues. Germline CDR1 is SNHLY and CDR2 is FYNNEI. The CDR3 sequence is CASGRQAQETQYF. CDR3 in DNA: TGTGCCAGCGGTAGACAGGCCCAAGAGACCCAGTACTTC.

To note about this clone: In the same sample, other DNA sequences code for this CDR3. J is TRBJ2-1 and V is TRBV5-4; the match to TRBD2 covers 7 bases. The J segment lost 0 bases and the V segment lost 0 bases, leaving 0 bases of the junction unmatched. The germline V gene encodes CDR1 SGHNT and CDR2 YYREEE (reference sequence). The CDR3 sequence is 15 residues long. DNA for the CDR3: TGTGCCAGCAGCTTGGGGGGGGGCTCCTACAATGAGCAGTTCTTC. Encoded protein: CASSLGGGSYNEQFF.

The V and J genes are TRBV7-6 and TRBJ2-1; 8 bases are a match to TRBD1. The CDR3 runs to 17 residues. V shed 0 bases, J shed 1 base, and the junction held 5 bases outside the gene matches. Germline values: CDR1 SGHVS, CDR2 FNYEAQ. The CDR3 DNA sequence: TGTGCCAGCAGCTTAGCGCCTGGGACAGGTTCCTACAATGAGCAGTTCTTC. Residues: CASSLAPGTGSYNEQFF.

This clone was counted a single time. V usage is TRBV28 and J usage is TRBJ2-1; D gene ambiguous. Germline loops: CDR1 MDHEN, CDR2 SYDVKM. Trimming removed 2 bases at V and 8 bases at J, with 4 bases between. This CDR3 contains 11 residues. The CDR3 protein is CASSLVDEQFF. The CDR3 nucleotides read TGTGCCAGCAGTTTAGTCGATGAGCAGTTCTTC.

This sequence joins TRBV11-3 and TRBJ2-2; D call uncertain. The V end was cut by 2 bases, the J end by 8 bases, with 3 bases between. Germline V gene data show CDR1 as SGHNT and CDR2 as YENEEA. This CDR3 has 11 amino acids. The CDR3 here is CASSLSGELFF. The CDR3 DNA follows: TGTGCCAGCAGCTTATCGGGGGAGCTGTTTTTT. Variable domain in full (rest from reference TRBV11-3 and TRBJ2-2): EAGVVQSPRYKIIEKKQPVAFWCNPISGHNTLYWYLQNLGQGPELLIRYENEEAVDDSQLPKDRFSAERLKGVDSTLKIQPAELGDSAVYLCASSLSGELFFGEGSRLTVL.

As for this clone: In the same sample, other DNA sequences code for this CDR3. The rearrangement joins TRBV7-6 to TRBJ2-7; 9 nucleotides align to TRBD2. This CDR3 spans 15 amino acids. V dropped 3 bases and J dropped 2; count of bases not matched to a gene: 5. CDR1 and CDR2 (germline): SGHVS, FNYEAQ. This CDR3 is CASSLGLAGTYEQYF. The CDR3 bases are TGTGCCAGCAGCTTGGGGCTAGCGGGGACCTACGAGCAGTACTTC.

This clone was observed a few times. This rearrangement joins TRBV6-1 to TRBJ1-1; D is unresolved. CDR1 and CDR2 (germline): MNHNS, SASEGT. The CDR3 runs 15 residues. V lost 1 base to trimming and J lost 3 bases, with 12 bases between them. The chain's CDR3 is CASSEVGGSDTEAFF. CDR3 DNA sequence: TGTGCCAGCAGTGAAGTGGGAGGGTCTGACACTGAAGCTTTCTTT.

This chain uses TRBV7-9 with TRBJ2-3, with 9 nucleotides matching TRBD1. J gave up 0 bases and V 4 bases, and 5 bases lay outside the gene matches. The CDR3 totals 16 residues. CDR1 and CDR2 from the germline V gene are SEHNR and FQNEAQ (reference sequence). The DNA for the CDR3 is TGTGCCAGCAGCTCCACAGGGGGCGTTAGCACAGATACGCAGTATTTT. This translates into CASSSTGGVSTDTQYF.

In the case of this clone: This same CDR3 is encoded by further DNA sequences in the sample. The chain employs TRBV7-2 and TRBJ2-7, with TRBD2 matching over 12 bases. This CDR3 is 14 amino acids long. The V and J ends lost 3 bases and 3 bases, in that order; junction bases with no gene match: 0. CDR1 and CDR2 from the germline V gene are SGHTA and FQGNSA. CDR3 sequence reads: CASSLGLAGYEQYF. As DNA, the CDR3 is TGTGCCAGCAGCTTGGGACTAGCGGGCTACGAGCAGTACTTC.